This T cell receptor beta chain was found in a study of T cell repertoires in cytomegalovirus infection. Study-level information: HLA-B-restricted CMV epitopes that are well studied, plus recently identified HLA-C-restricted ones, were used by the study.

Study conclusions and caveats: Carriers of CMV plus the relevant HLA were identified by cumulative public TCR beta family frequency.

TCRdb reprocessed the reads via MiXCR and lists one record per CDR3 protein. Among roughly 200,000 distinct CDR3 sequences listed, roughly 34% were seen once. With respect to this clonotype: Antigen specificity is unknown.

CDR3 length: 13 residues. V lost 1 base, J lost 7 bases, and 11 bases lay in between. CDR1 is SGHVS, CDR2 FNYEAQ, per germline. The starting material was CD8+ T cells from cultured PBMCs, obtained from culture after CMV antigen stimulation. The sequence derives from a human donor in good health (CMV status not recorded). Some clones in this sample may be carry-over from other donors' samples. The chain is built from TRBV7-6 and TRBJ2-7; D is perhaps TRBD1 (6 bases). In nucleotides, the CDR3 is TGTGCCAGCAGCTTAGACACAGGGCGGGAGCAGTACTTC. This codes for CASSLDTGREQYF.